These 13 T cell receptor beta chains were all obtained from the same sample, sequenced in a study of blood T cell repertoires in COVID-19. Clones were sequenced by immunoSEQ multiplex PCR, and TCRdb holds only the in-frame ones, with some missing. This repertoire shows around 130,000 clones, about 89% found once; its top ten account for roughly 18%. Input material: peripheral blood. Source of these receptors: a man aged 45-60 years with active or convalescent COVID-19.

The chain has TRBV3-1 (or the pseudogene TRBV3-2) and TRBJ2-7, with a possible D match to TRBD2 (7 bases). Looked up from germline, CDR1 is LGHDT and CDR2 is YNNKEL (reference sequence). Trimming shortened V by 1 base and J by 3 bases, and 10 bases separated the two germline ends. This CDR3 has 14 residues. The CDR3 DNA reads TGTGCCAGCAGCCAAGGCGGGGGCGGCTACGAGCAGTACTTC. Amino acids: CASSQGGGGYEQYF.

CDR3 nucleotides: TGTGCCAGCAGTTTCGAAGGGGGCTCCTACGAGCAGTACTTC. Amino acids: CASSFEGGSYEQYF. The chain has TRBV27 and TRBJ2-7; tentative D call: TRBD1 (6 bases). In germline, CDR1 is MNHEY, CDR2 SMNVEV (reference sequence). The CDR3 consists of 14 residues. The ends were cut back, 3 bases at V and 0 bases at J, with 9 bases in the middle.

This clone has only one observation. The genes are TRBV19 and TRBJ1-5; tentative D call: TRBD1 (6 bases). With 5 bases removed from V and 11 bases from J, the gap between germline ends came to 10 bases. CDR1 and CDR2 (germline): LNHDA, SQIVND (reference sequence). This CDR3 has 11 residues. The CDR3 nucleotides read TGTGCCAGTAGTCAACAGGGTTCCCAGCATTTT. The encoded protein is CASSQQGSQHF.

CDR3 amino acids: CASSQESVTGELFF. The CDR3 nucleotides are TGCGCCAGCAGCCAAGAGTCGGTTACCGGGGAGCTGTTTTTT. The gene calls are TRBV4-1 and TRBJ2-2; D unclear. From germline, CDR1 is MGHRA and CDR2 YSYEKL. The V end was cut by 0 bases, the J end by 5 bases, with 7 bases between. The CDR3 contains 14 residues.

V and J are TRBV7-2 and TRBJ2-3; TRBD2 matches 9 bases. Germline CDR1 and CDR2: SGHTA and FQGNSA. The CDR3 has 16 residues. The V segment lost 2 bases and the J segment 7 bases; nucleotides outside the gene matches: 10. CDR3 in DNA: TGTGCCAGCAGCTTATTTGGGCGGGGGGGCCGAAATACGCAGTATTTT. Amino acids: CASSLFGRGGRNTQYF.

The rearrangement links TRBV2 to TRBJ1-5; TRBD1 aligns across 9 bases. Looked up from germline, CDR1 is SNHLY and CDR2 is FYNNEI. The V gene end was trimmed by 1 base and the J gene end by 6 bases; junction bases not matched to a gene: 4. This CDR3 comprises 15 residues. The chain's CDR3 is CASSEGTGAVQPQHF. For the CDR3, the DNA is TGTGCCAGCAGTGAAGGGACAGGGGCCGTTCAGCCCCAGCATTTT. The complete variable domain, with remaining parts taken from reference TRBV2 and TRBJ1-5, reads EPEVTQTPSHQVTQMGQEVILRCVPISNHLYFYWYRQILGQKVEFLVSFYNNEISEKSEIFDDQFSVERPDGSNFTLKIRSTKLEDSAMYFCASSEGTGAVQPQHFGDGTRLSIL.

The genes are TRBV11-2 and TRBJ2-3; 7 bases fit TRBD1. The CDR3 covers 15 residues. V was pared by 5 bases and J by 6 bases, with 11 bases of the junction left unmatched. Germline CDR1 is SGHAT and CDR2 is FQNNGV. The CDR3 region has the DNA TGTGCCAGCAGCCATGCTCGCACAGGGGACGATACGCAGTATTTT. Translating it yields CASSHARTGDDTQYF.

V is TRBV24-1 and J is TRBJ1-2, with a weak D call TRBD1 (6 bases). The V end was cut by 2 bases, the J end by 4 bases, with 10 bases between. The CDR3 runs to 14 residues. Germline CDR1 is KGHDR and CDR2 is SFDVKD. CDR3 loop: CATSDSGQPYGYTF. CDR3 DNA sequence: TGTGCCACCAGTGATTCTGGACAGCCCTATGGCTACACCTTC.

This chain joins TRBV24-1 and TRBJ2-1; D possibly corresponds to TRBD1 (6 bases). CDR1 is KGHDR and CDR2 is SFDVKD in the germline V gene. CDR3 length equals 14 residues. Trimming stripped 7 bases from V and 4 bases from J, with 13 bases between. The chain's CDR3 is CATRAAGEYNEQFF. Written as DNA, the CDR3 is TGTGCCACCAGGGCGGCAGGGGAATACAATGAGCAGTTCTTC.

V and J are TRBV27 and TRBJ2-5; weak D call: TRBD1 (6 bases). V was cut by 5 bases and J by 7 bases, with 17 bases left in between. The CDR3 loop spans 14 amino acids. CDR1 MNHEY and CDR2 SMNVEV come from the germline V gene (reference sequence). The CDR3 region is CASSPGDTLGTQYF. CDR3 DNA: TGTGCCAGCAGTCCCGGGGACACTTTGGGGACCCAGTACTTC.

CDR3 amino acids: CASSVREFRKNIQYF. In DNA form, the CDR3 reads TGTGCCAGTAGTGTCAGGGAATTTCGCAAAAACATTCAGTACTTC. The V call is TRBV19, the J call TRBJ2-4; a weak D match, TRBD1 (5 bases). V was cut by 5 bases and J by 3 bases, with 14 bases left in between. This CDR3 is built from 15 residues. CDR1 LNHDA and CDR2 SQIVND come from the germline V gene (reference sequence).

The chain employs TRBV7-8 and TRBJ2-1, with D maybe TRBD1 (5 bases). The germline CDR1 and CDR2 sequences are SGHVS and FQNEAQ. V was trimmed by 3 bases and J by 1 base, leaving 10 bases between them. The CDR3 runs to 15 residues. The CDR3 DNA follows: TGTGCCAGCAGCTTGAGGCAGGGATCCTACAATGAGCAGTTCTTC. The encoded protein is CASSLRQGSYNEQFF.

The chain links TRBV27 to TRBJ2-3; TRBD2 matches 7 bases. J gave up 1 base and V 3 bases, and 4 bases lay outside the gene matches. CDR1 and CDR2 (germline): MNHEY, SMNVEV (reference sequence). This CDR3 region has 15 residues. CDR3 amino acids: CASSLMGGGTDTQYF. For the CDR3, the DNA is TGTGCCAGCAGTTTGATGGGGGGGGGCACAGATACGCAGTATTTT.